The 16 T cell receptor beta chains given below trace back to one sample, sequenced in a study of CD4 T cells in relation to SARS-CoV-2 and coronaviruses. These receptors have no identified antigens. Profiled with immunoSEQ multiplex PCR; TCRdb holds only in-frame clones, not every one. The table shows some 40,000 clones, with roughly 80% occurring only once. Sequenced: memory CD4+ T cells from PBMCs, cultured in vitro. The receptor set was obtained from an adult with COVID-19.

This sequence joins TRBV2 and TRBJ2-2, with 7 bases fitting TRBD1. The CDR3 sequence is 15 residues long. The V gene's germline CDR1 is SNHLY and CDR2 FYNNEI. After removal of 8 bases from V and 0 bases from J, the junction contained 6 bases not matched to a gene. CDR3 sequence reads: CASRTGTANTGELFF. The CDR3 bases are TGTGCCAGCCGAACCGGGACAGCGAACACCGGGGAGCTGTTTTTT.

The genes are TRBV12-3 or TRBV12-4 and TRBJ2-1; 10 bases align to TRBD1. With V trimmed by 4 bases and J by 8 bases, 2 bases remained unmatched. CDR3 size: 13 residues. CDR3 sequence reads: CASSSGQGYEQFF. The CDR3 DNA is TGTGCCAGCAGTTCGGGACAGGGGTATGAGCAGTTCTTC.

The CDR3 here is CATSRERARAHGYTF. The CDR3 nucleotides are TGTGCCACCAGCAGAGAACGGGCCAGGGCCCATGGCTACACCTTC. V gene TRBV15 combines with J gene TRBJ1-2, with D perhaps TRBD1 (5 bases). The CDR3 has 15 amino acids. V lost 0 bases and J 6 bases, leaving 14 bases between the germline ends. CDR1 is LNHNV, CDR2 YYDKDF, per germline (reference sequence). Full variable domain (rest looked up from reference TRBV15 and TRBJ1-2): DAMVIQNPRYQVTQFGKPVTLSCSQTLNHNVMYWYQQKSSQAPKLLFHYYDKDFNNEADTPDNFQSRRPNTSFCFLDIRSPGLGDTAMYLCATSRERARAHGYTFGSGTRLTVV.

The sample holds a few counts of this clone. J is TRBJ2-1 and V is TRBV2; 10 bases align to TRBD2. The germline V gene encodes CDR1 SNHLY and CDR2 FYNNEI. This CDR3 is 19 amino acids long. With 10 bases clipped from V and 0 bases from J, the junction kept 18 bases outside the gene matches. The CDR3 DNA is TGTGCCACCCAAGACTATGGACTAGCGGAAAAGAGCTCCTACAATGAGCAGTTCTTC. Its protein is CATQDYGLAEKSSYNEQFF. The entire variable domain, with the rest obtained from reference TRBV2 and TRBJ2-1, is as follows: EPEVTQTPSHQVTQMGQEVILRCVPISNHLYFYWYRQILGQKVEFLVSFYNNEISEKSEIFDDQFSVERPDGSNFTLKIRSTKLEDSAMYFCATQDYGLAEKSSYNEQFFGPGTRLTVL.

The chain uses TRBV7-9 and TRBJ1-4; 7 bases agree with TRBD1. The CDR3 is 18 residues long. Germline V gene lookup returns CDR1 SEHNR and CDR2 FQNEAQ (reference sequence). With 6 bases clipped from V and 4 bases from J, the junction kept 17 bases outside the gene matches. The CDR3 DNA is TGTGCCAGCAGATCTTCGACCGGGACAGCAAGCTATAATGAAAAACTGTTTTTT. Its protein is CASRSSTGTASYNEKLFF.

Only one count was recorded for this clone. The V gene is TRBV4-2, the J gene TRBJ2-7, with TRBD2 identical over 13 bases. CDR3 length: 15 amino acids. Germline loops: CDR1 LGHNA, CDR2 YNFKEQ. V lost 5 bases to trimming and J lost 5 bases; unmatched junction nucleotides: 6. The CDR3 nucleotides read TGTGCCAGCAGCACTAGCGGGAGGGGCCTAGACGAGCAGTACTTC. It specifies CASSTSGRGLDEQYF.

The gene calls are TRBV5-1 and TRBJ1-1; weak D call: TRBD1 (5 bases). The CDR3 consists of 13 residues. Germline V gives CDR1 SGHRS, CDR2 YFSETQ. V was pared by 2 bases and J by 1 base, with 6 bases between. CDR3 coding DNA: TGCGCCAGCAGCTTTGGGGGGAACACTGAAGCTTTCTTT. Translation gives CASSFGGNTEAFF.

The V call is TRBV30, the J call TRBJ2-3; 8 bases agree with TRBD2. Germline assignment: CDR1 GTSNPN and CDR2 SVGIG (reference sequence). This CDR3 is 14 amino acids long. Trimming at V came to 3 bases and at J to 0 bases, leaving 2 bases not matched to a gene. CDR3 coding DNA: TGTGCCTGGAGCAGCGGGGGTAGCACAGATACGCAGTATTTT. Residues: CAWSSGGSTDTQYF.

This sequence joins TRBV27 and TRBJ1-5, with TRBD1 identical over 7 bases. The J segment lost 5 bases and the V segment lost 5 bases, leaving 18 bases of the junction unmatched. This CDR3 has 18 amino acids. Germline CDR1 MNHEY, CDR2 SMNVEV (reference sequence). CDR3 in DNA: TGTGCCAGCAGTACCCTGGACAGGCCCTTAGGGTTCCATCAGCCCCAGCATTTT. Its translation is CASSTLDRPLGFHQPQHF.

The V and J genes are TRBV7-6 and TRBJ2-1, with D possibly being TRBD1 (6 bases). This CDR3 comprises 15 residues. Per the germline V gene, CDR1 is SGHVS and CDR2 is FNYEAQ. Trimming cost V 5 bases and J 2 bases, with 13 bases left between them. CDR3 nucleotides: TGTGCCAGCAGCGACGCCAGGGGCACCTACAATGAGCAGTTCTTC. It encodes CASSDARGTYNEQFF.

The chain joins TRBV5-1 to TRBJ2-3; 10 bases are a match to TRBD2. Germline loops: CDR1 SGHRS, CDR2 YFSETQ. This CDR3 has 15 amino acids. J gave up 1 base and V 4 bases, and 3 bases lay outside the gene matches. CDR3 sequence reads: CASSRSGGGTDTQYF. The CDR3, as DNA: TGCGCCAGCAGCCGCAGCGGGGGGGGCACAGATACGCAGTATTTT.

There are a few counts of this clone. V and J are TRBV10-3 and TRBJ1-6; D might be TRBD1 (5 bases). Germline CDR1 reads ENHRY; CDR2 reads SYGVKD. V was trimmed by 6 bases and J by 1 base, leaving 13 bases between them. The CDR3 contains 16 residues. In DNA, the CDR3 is TGTGCCATCAGCCGGGGGAAGGAGTCCTATAATTCACCCCTCCACTTT. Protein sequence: CAISRGKESYNSPLHF.

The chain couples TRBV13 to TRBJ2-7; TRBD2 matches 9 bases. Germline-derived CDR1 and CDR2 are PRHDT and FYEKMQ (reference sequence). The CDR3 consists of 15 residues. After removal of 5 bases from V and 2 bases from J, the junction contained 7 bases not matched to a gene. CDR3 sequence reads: CASSPSAGGPYEQYF. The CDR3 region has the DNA TGTGCCAGCAGCCCCTCGGCGGGAGGGCCCTACGAGCAGTACTTC.

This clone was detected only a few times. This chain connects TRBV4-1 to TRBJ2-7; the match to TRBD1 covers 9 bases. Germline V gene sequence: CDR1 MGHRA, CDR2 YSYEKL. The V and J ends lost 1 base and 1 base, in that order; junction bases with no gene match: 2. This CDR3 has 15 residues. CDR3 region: CASSQGQGESYEQYF. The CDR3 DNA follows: TGCGCCAGCAGCCAAGGACAGGGGGAATCCTACGAGCAGTACTTC.

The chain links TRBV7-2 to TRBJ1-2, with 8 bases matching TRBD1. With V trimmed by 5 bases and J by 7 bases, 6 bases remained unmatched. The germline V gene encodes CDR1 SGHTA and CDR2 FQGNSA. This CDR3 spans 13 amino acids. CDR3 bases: TGTGCCAGCAGCCCGGGACAGGCTAGTGGCTACACCTTC. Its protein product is CASSPGQASGYTF.

CDR3 coding DNA: TGTGCCAGCAGTCAATACACTTCTGGGGCTTCCACTGAAGCTTTCTTT. Protein: CASSQYTSGASTEAFF. This chain joins TRBV27 and TRBJ1-1; a possible D gene is TRBD1 (5 bases). The CDR3 length is 16 residues. Trimming shortened V by 5 bases and J by 4 bases, and 20 bases separated the two germline ends. From germline, CDR1 is MNHEY and CDR2 SMNVEV (reference sequence).